This T cell receptor beta chain appears in the sequencing data of a study of T cells in women clearing cervical HPV infection. About the study: Women with histologically confirmed HPV16-related CIN3 or worse, 2 with invasive cancer, served as cases. Case blood was drawn when the lesion was first found; control blood after infection became undetectable. Findings of the study overall: Richness differences could reflect unmeasured T-cell content per sample.

Sequencing used immunoSEQ multiplex PCR; TCRdb keeps in-frame clones, though not all of them. The sample has tens of thousands of clones. HPV was found by MY09/MY11 PCR and dot-blot genotyping. Concerning this clone itself: Its antigen is unidentified. The CDR3 end lies 3 residues beyond the end of the read and is filled in from the germline J gene.

The CDR3 covers 15 residues. With 4 bases clipped from V and 4 bases from J, the junction kept 5 bases outside the gene matches. Per the germline V gene, CDR1 is SGHTA and CDR2 is FQGTGA. Sequenced: blood buffy coat. This chain uses TRBV7-3 with TRBJ2-1; 9 bases are shared with TRBD1. The TCR comes from a woman between 18 and 70 years old with a cervical HPV16 infection that either progressed to CIN3+ or cleared (not recorded which). The sequenced CDR3 bases are TGTGCCAGCAGCTCCACGGGACAGGGTTACAATGAG. This encodes CASSSTGQGYNE. Given in full, the CDR3 is CASSSTGQGYNEQFF.